The TCR beta chain described here comes from a study of blood T cell repertoires in COVID-19. Germline assignment: CDR1 ENHRY and CDR2 SYGVKD. The CDR3 sequence is 14 residues long. V gave up 10 bases and J gave up 2 bases; unmatched junction bases: 11. The assay was immunoSEQ multiplex PCR, and TCRdb's table has in-frame clones only and misses some. The repertoire includes approximately 150,000 clones, approximately 80% of them detected once, and about 1.8% sits in the top ten. What was sequenced was peripheral blood. This TCR was recovered from a woman aged 60-75 years with acute or convalescent COVID-19. The chain uses TRBV10-3 and TRBJ2-7; the match to TRBD2 covers 7 bases. CDR3 sequence: CATGEGGFTYEQYF. As DNA, the CDR3 is TGTGCCACCGGGGAGGGAGGCTTTACCTACGAGCAGTACTTC.